Reported below is one TCR beta chain. The V end was cut by 4 bases, the J end by 6 bases, with 15 bases between. The CDR3 extends over 14 amino acids. Per germline, CDR1 SGHRS and CDR2 YFSETQ. Profiling relied on immunoSEQ multiplex PCR, and the TCRdb table lists in-frame clones only, not all of them. The sample shows 65,000 to 90,000 clones, about 85% of them seen only once. The source of the sample is a study of OX40 agonist ivuxolimab in advanced cancers. Study at large: Three partial responders included one hepatocellular carcinoma patient and two cutaneous melanoma patients.

Sampled blood was obtained at baseline, cycle 4 day 1, and cycle 7 day 1. V and J are TRBV5-1 and TRBJ2-3; D gene unclear. The material was CD4+ or CD8+ T cells sorted from blood, obtained in a trial of the OX40 agonist ivuxolimab. This TCR came from an adult with an advanced solid tumor such as melanoma, head and neck, liver or kidney cancer. The CDR3 sequence: CASSEPGSTDTQYF. Written as DNA, the CDR3 is TGCGCCAGCAGCGAGCCCGGATCCACGGATACGCAGTATTTT.